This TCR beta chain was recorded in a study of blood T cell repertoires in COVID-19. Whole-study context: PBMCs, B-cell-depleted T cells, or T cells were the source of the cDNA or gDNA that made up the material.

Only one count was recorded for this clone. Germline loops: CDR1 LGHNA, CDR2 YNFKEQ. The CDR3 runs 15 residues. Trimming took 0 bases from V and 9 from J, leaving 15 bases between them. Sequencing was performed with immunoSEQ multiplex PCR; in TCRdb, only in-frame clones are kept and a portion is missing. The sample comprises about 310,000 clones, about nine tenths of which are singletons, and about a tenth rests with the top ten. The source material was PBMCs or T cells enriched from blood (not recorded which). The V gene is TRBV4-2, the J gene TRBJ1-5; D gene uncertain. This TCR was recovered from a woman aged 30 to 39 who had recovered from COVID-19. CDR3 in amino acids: CASSQDPWGGGPQHF. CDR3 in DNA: TGTGCCAGCAGCCAAGATCCCTGGGGAGGAGGGCCCCAGCATTTT.